These 13 T cell receptor beta chains came from one sample sequenced in a study of CD8 T cells in ankylosing spondylitis (dated by TCRdb to 2015 to 2018). The protocol used for the library was 5' RACE. Instrument used: Illumina HiSeq 2500. Through fastp at Q25 and MiXCR, TCRdb rebuilt clones from the public reads, retaining in-frame beta chains. When rows share a CDR3 protein, they turn into one entry using the most common DNA and genes. In this sample the table shows about 250,000 distinct CDR3 sequences, roughly 32% of which occur a single time. Approximately 4.4% of the sample is taken by the ten largest. The source material was blood, either unsorted or a sorted T cell fraction (not recorded which). The receptor set was obtained from a male donor with ankylosing spondylitis or in good health (not recorded which).

This clonotype was observed a few times. The chain joins TRBV5-5 to TRBJ2-1, with a tentative D call TRBD1 (5 bases). This CDR3 comprises 13 residues. The V and J ends lost 2 bases and 15 bases respectively, with 18 bases between them. Germline V gene data show CDR1 as SGHKS and CDR2 as YYEKEE (reference sequence). The CDR3 reads CASSLSDSPEGFF. DNA for the CDR3: TGTGCCAGCAGCTTAAGCGACAGCCCAGAAGGGTTCTTC. Looking up the rest from reference TRBV5-5 and TRBJ2-1 gives the full variable domain: DAGVTQSPTHLIKTRGQQVTLRCSPISGHKSVSWYQQVLGQGPQFIFQYYEKEERGRGNFPDRFSARQFPNYSSELNVNALLLGDSALYLCASSLSDSPEGFFGPGTRLTVL.

The chain recombines TRBV6-6 with TRBJ1-1; D might be TRBD1 (6 bases). The V end lost 9 bases, the J end lost 3 bases, and 11 bases lay between the germline ends. This CDR3 contains 12 residues. The germline V gene has CDR1 MNHNY and CDR2 SVGAGI (reference sequence). The CDR3 spells CASGHRDTEAFF. CDR3 in DNA: TGTGCCAGTGGGCACAGGGACACTGAAGCTTTCTTT.

V gene TRBV6-1 combines with J gene TRBJ2-7; weak D call: TRBD1 (5 bases). Trimming cost V 7 bases and J 2 bases, with 15 bases left between them. CDR1 is MNHNS and CDR2 is SASEGT in the germline V gene. The length of the CDR3 is 14 residues. The CDR3: CASTPAGPPYEQYF. The CDR3 DNA is TGTGCCAGCACCCCTGCAGGGCCACCCTACGAGCAGTACTTC.

The genes are TRBV12-3 or TRBV12-4 and TRBJ1-2; D might be TRBD1 (5 bases). CDR3 length: 15 residues. Trimming removed 4 bases from V and 6 bases from J, with 18 bases in between. The CDR3 DNA follows: TGTGCCAGCAGTTCCGGACTCGGGCGGGGGGATGGCTACACCTTC. It specifies CASSSGLGRGDGYTF.

This clonotype was counted only a few times. The chain combines TRBV12-3 or TRBV12-4 with TRBJ2-7; D is possibly TRBD2 (5 bases). V lost 4 bases and J 6 bases, leaving 10 bases between the germline ends. The CDR3 has 12 amino acids. The CDR3: CASSSARGEQYF. The CDR3 nucleotides are TGTGCCAGCAGTTCGGCCCGGGGCGAGCAGTACTTC.

The sample holds a few counts of this clonotype. This sequence joins TRBV9 and TRBJ2-7; D is possibly TRBD1 or TRBD2 (5 bases each). In germline, CDR1 is SGDLS, CDR2 YYNGEE. The CDR3 has 15 residues. V shed 0 bases and J shed 2 bases, with 12 bases lying between them. CDR3 protein: CASSVGWDVPYEQYF. CDR3 DNA: TGTGCCAGCAGCGTAGGTTGGGACGTACCCTACGAGCAGTACTTC.

In its sample, this clonotype was seen a few times. The V call is TRBV7-2, the J call TRBJ2-7, with 7 bases fitting TRBD1. The length of the CDR3 is 16 residues. CDR1 is SGHTA, CDR2 FQGNSA, per germline. The V gene end was trimmed by 1 base and the J gene end by 0 bases; junction bases not matched to a gene: 6. The CDR3 DNA sequence: TGTGCCAGCAGCTTAGGGACAGGCCTAAGCTCCTACGAGCAGTACTTC. Its protein product is CASSLGTGLSSYEQYF.

The chain uses TRBV5-1 and TRBJ2-7, with 8 bases fitting TRBD1. The CDR3 sequence is 14 residues long. The V gene's germline CDR1 is SGHRS and CDR2 YFSETQ. The ends lost 3 bases at V and 1 base at J; junction bases unmatched: 3. CDR3: CASSWNRGSYEQYF. The CDR3 DNA reads as TGCGCCAGCAGCTGGAACAGGGGGTCCTACGAGCAGTACTTC. The variable domain in full, with the rest retrieved from reference TRBV5-1 and TRBJ2-7, is KAGVTQTPRYLIKTRGQQVTLSCSPISGHRSVSWYQQTPGQGLQFLFEYFSETQRNKGNFPGRFSGRQFSNSRSEMNVSTLELGDSALYLCASSWNRGSYEQYFGPGTRLTVT.

The genes are TRBV12-3 or TRBV12-4 and TRBJ2-7; perhaps TRBD1 as D (5 bases). CDR3 size: 15 residues. V lost 1 base, J lost 4 bases, and 14 bases lay in between. The CDR3 DNA sequence: TGTGCCAGCAGTTTAGGGCAGGGCGCCCTTTACGAGCAGTACTTC. Its translation is CASSLGQGALYEQYF.

This clonotype was counted between two and nine times. The J gene is TRBJ2-2, the V gene TRBV20-1, with D hard to call. CDR1 and CDR2 from the germline V gene are DFQATT and SNEGSKA (reference sequence). Trimming pared 1 base from V and 2 bases from J, leaving 5 bases between. The CDR3 contains 13 residues. The CDR3 DNA reads as TGCAGTGCTAGAGTGGGAAACACCGGGGAGCTGTTTTTT. The encoded protein is CSARVGNTGELFF.

This rearrangement joins TRBV20-1 to TRBJ2-3; possible D gene TRBD1, 5 bases. V shed 3 bases and J shed 1 base, with 11 bases lying between them. The CDR3 has 14 residues. The germline CDR1 and CDR2 sequences are DFQATT and SNEGSKA (reference sequence). The CDR3 region is CSASLGQGTDTQYF. The CDR3 DNA follows: TGCAGTGCTAGCTTGGGGCAGGGCACAGATACGCAGTATTTT.

J is TRBJ2-1 and V is TRBV12-3 or TRBV12-4, with 7 nucleotides matching TRBD1. The CDR3 runs 16 residues. The J segment lost 2 bases and the V segment lost 6 bases, leaving 10 bases of the junction unmatched. CDR3 bases: TGTGCCAGCAGCCCACCCGTCGGGACAGCCTACAATGAGCAGTTCTTC. Its protein is CASSPPVGTAYNEQFF.

The J gene is TRBJ1-5, the V gene TRBV4-2; the D gene is possibly TRBD1 (5 bases). CDR1 is LGHNA and CDR2 is YNFKEQ in the germline V gene. This CDR3 region has 13 residues. V was shortened by 4 bases and J by 7 bases, with 11 bases between the two germline ends. The CDR3 bases are TGTGCCAGCAGCCCCCCAGGGAACCAGCCCCAGCATTTT. This translates into CASSPPGNQPQHF.